The 15 T cell receptor beta chains below come from one sample, sequenced in a study of blood T cell repertoires in COVID-19. TCRdb's table, derived via immunoSEQ multiplex PCR, lists solely in-frame clones and lacks some. The table records more than 250,000 clones, 85% to 90% of them present only once. Sequenced: peripheral blood. Receptors were obtained from a woman aged 45 to 65 with COVID-19, enrolled during active disease.

V usage is TRBV5-4 and J usage is TRBJ1-4; D is undetermined. Trimming pared 4 bases from V and 4 bases from J, leaving 17 bases between. There are 16 residues in the CDR3. The germline V gene encodes CDR1 SGHNT and CDR2 YYREEE (reference sequence). This CDR3 is CASSPTPGVSNEKLFF. The CDR3 DNA follows: TGTGCCAGCAGCCCAACCCCGGGTGTGAGTAATGAAAAACTGTTTTTT.

This clone came up once. The chain recombines TRBV28 with TRBJ2-4; the match to TRBD1 covers 7 bases. The CDR3 runs 16 residues. The trim removed 7 bases at V and 0 bases at J, leaving 9 bases unmatched. The germline V gene has CDR1 MDHEN and CDR2 SYDVKM. The CDR3: CASTLGTAIAKNIQYF. As DNA, the CDR3 is TGTGCCAGCACCCTGGGGACAGCCATAGCCAAAAACATTCAGTACTTC.

The rearrangement links TRBV6-1 to TRBJ2-7; TRBD2 agrees at 7 bases. CDR1 and CDR2 from the germline V gene are MNHNS and SASEGT. The CDR3 has 15 amino acids. J gave up 5 bases and V 3 bases, and 10 bases lay outside the gene matches. The CDR3 coding sequence is TGTGCCAGCAGTGAGGAGGGCGGGAGTCACCACGAGCAGTACTTC. As protein: CASSEEGGSHHEQYF.

This clone was observed a single time. The gene calls are TRBV18 and TRBJ1-5; no clear D gene. Germline V gives CDR1 KGHSH, CDR2 LQKENI. V gave up 4 bases and J gave up 7 bases, with 17 bases separating them. This CDR3 contains 15 residues. CDR3 sequence: CASSQFGRKGQPQHF. The CDR3 DNA reads TGTGCCAGCTCACAATTCGGCAGGAAAGGCCAGCCCCAGCATTTT.

V gene TRBV9 combines with J gene TRBJ1-3, with TRBD1 identical over 7 bases. Trimming at V came to 4 bases and at J to 1 base, leaving 8 bases not matched to a gene. Germline V gives CDR1 SGDLS, CDR2 YYNGEE. CDR3 size: 16 residues. The CDR3 is CASSSQGQVSGNTIYF. The CDR3 DNA is TGTGCCAGCAGCTCTCAAGGACAGGTGTCTGGAAACACCATATATTTT.

The chain joins TRBV3-1 (or the pseudogene TRBV3-2) to TRBJ2-5; 10 nucleotides match TRBD2. The germline V gene encodes CDR1 LGHDT and CDR2 YNNKEL (reference sequence). CDR3 length: 16 residues. Losses at the gene ends were 1 base for V and 5 bases for J; bases not matched to a gene: 7. The CDR3 DNA reads as TGTGCCAGCAGCCAAGTAAGCGGGAGGGCCTGGGAGACCCAGTACTTC. This codes for CASSQVSGRAWETQYF.

DNA of the CDR3: TGTGCCAGCAGCCGCTTAGATAGCGGGTCATCCTACGAGCAGTACTTC. This codes for CASSRLDSGSSYEQYF. The rearrangement uses TRBV7-8 and TRBJ2-7, with 7 positions matching TRBD2. Unmatched junction bases numbered 11, after V lost 5 bases and J lost 1 base. The CDR3 runs to 16 residues. The germline V gene has CDR1 SGHVS and CDR2 FQNEAQ. The complete variable domain, with remaining parts taken from reference TRBV7-8 and TRBJ2-7, reads GAGVSQSPRYKVAKRGQDVALRCDPISGHVSLFWYQQALGQGPEFLTYFQNEAQLDKSGLPSDRFFAERPEGSVSTLKIQRTQQEDSAVYLCASSRLDSGSSYEQYFGPGTRLTVT.

The chain is built from TRBV14 and TRBJ1-4, with a tentative D call TRBD1 (6 bases). The CDR3 is made up of 16 amino acids. CDR1 and CDR2 (germline): SGHDN, FVKESK. V was clipped by 3 bases and J by 3 bases, with 14 bases between them. The CDR3 reads CASSHRTGLSNEKLFF. CDR3 in DNA: TGTGCCAGCAGCCACCGAACAGGGCTGTCTAATGAAAAACTGTTTTTT.

The chain recombines TRBV5-1 with TRBJ1-1; TRBD1 agrees at 8 bases. Trimming took 4 bases from V and 5 from J; bases not matched to a gene: 7. The CDR3 spans 14 residues. Per the germline V gene, CDR1 is SGHRS and CDR2 is YFSETQ. The CDR3 spells CASSMQGARTEAFF. Here the CDR3 DNA reads TGCGCCAGCAGCATGCAGGGGGCCAGGACTGAAGCTTTCTTT. Full variable domain (outside the CDR3, taken from reference TRBV5-1 and TRBJ1-1): KAGVTQTPRYLIKTRGQQVTLSCSPISGHRSVSWYQQTPGQGLQFLFEYFSETQRNKGNFPGRFSGRQFSNSRSEMNVSTLELGDSALYLCASSMQGARTEAFFGQGTRLTVV.

The chain recombines TRBV5-1 with TRBJ2-5, with a possible D match to TRBD2 (6 bases). The germline CDR1 and CDR2 sequences are SGHRS and YFSETQ. V shed 6 bases and J shed 0 bases, with 15 bases lying between them. The CDR3 runs 15 residues. CDR3 coding DNA: TGCGCCAGCAAGAGGGCGGGGAGAAACCAAGAGACCCAGTACTTC. Its protein product is CASKRAGRNQETQYF. The whole variable domain, filled in from reference TRBV5-1 and TRBJ2-5, reads KAGVTQTPRYLIKTRGQQVTLSCSPISGHRSVSWYQQTPGQGLQFLFEYFSETQRNKGNFPGRFSGRQFSNSRSEMNVSTLELGDSALYLCASKRAGRNQETQYFGPGTRLLVL.

The chain carries TRBV5-4 and TRBJ2-3; D is perhaps TRBD2 (5 bases). Germline CDR1 SGHNT, CDR2 YYREEE (reference sequence). The V and J ends lost 2 bases and 4 bases respectively, with 11 bases between them. This CDR3 contains 14 residues. CDR3 amino acids: CASSLFLAADTQYF. The DNA for the CDR3 is TGTGCCAGCAGCTTATTCCTAGCTGCAGATACGCAGTATTTT. The entire variable domain, with the rest obtained from reference TRBV5-4 and TRBJ2-3, is as follows: ETGVTQSPTHLIKTRGQQVTLRCSSQSGHNTVSWYQQALGQGPQFIFQYYREEENGRGNFPPRFSGLQFPNYSSELNVNALELDDSALYLCASSLFLAADTQYFGPGTRLTVL.

The genes are TRBV10-1 and TRBJ2-5; perhaps TRBD1 as D (5 bases). Germline assignment: CDR1 WNHNN and CDR2 SYGVQD (reference sequence). The CDR3 length is 13 residues. The V gene lost 4 bases and the J gene lost 2 bases, with 8 bases spanning the gap. The CDR3 is CASSGQKQETQYF. In DNA, the CDR3 is TGCGCCAGCAGTGGACAGAAACAAGAGACCCAGTACTTC.

As DNA, the CDR3 is TGCGCCAGCAGCCGAAGAGCGGGAGGTGAAACCTACGAGCAGTACTTC. As protein: CASSRRAGGETYEQYF. The rearrangement links TRBV4-3 to TRBJ2-7, with 9 positions matching TRBD2. The CDR3 totals 16 residues. V dropped 4 bases and J dropped 2; count of bases not matched to a gene: 9. Germline V lookup: CDR1 LGHNA, CDR2 YSLEER.

The chain combines TRBV12-5 with TRBJ2-1, with unresolved D. Germline CDR1 is LGHNT and CDR2 is FRNRAP. V lost 8 bases and J lost 5, with 7 bases in between. The CDR3 spans 11 residues. CDR3 coding DNA: TGTGCTAGTTCCGAGAACAATGAGCAGTTCTTC. Its translation is CASSENNEQFF.

The V call is TRBV7-9, the J call TRBJ2-3; 15 bases map to TRBD2. This CDR3 is built from 17 residues. The germline V gene encodes CDR1 SEHNR and CDR2 FQNEAQ (reference sequence). V was pared by 5 bases and J by 3 bases, with 6 bases of the junction left unmatched. CDR3 coding DNA: TGTGCCAGCAGCCACGGACTAGCGGGAGGGCCGACAGATACGCAGTATTTT. It specifies CASSHGLAGGPTDTQYF.